This T cell receptor beta chain originates from a study of Ad26.COV2.S vaccination and SARS-CoV-2 variants. Study at large: Vaccine-arm donor from the placebo-controlled COV1001 Ad26.COV2.S trial. Ad26.COV2.S, an intramuscular injection, was given once or twice 56 days apart. Study-level points and caveats: Those who received vaccine or placebo ended up with similar non-spike TCR breadth.

The treatment is: roughly 18 received Ad26.COV2.S at low or high dose, single or two shots; about 5 received placebo; per-sample allocation not given. The investigators took samples on day 63 after the first vaccine or placebo injection. As for this clone: As yet, its antigen is unknown.

Clones were sequenced by immunoSEQ multiplex PCR, and TCRdb holds only the in-frame ones, with some missing. This sample has fewer than 500,000 clones, with about 90% found just once. The CDR3 is 16 residues long. V gave up 5 bases and J gave up 4 bases; unmatched junction bases: 9. The germline V gene encodes CDR1 MDHEN and CDR2 SYDVKM. V usage is TRBV28 and J usage is TRBJ2-3; 10 bases are shared with TRBD2. This sample comprised peripheral blood, obtained in a trial of Ad26.COV2.S vaccine versus placebo. This clonotype was obtained from a person between 18 and 65 years old who received the Ad26.COV2.S COVID-19 vaccine or a placebo. The CDR3 loop is CASSVSSGSSPDTQYF. CDR3 in DNA: TGTGCCAGCAGTGTCTCTAGCGGGAGCTCCCCAGATACGCAGTATTTT.